This TCR beta chain was found in a study of T cells after somatic rescue of genetic block. The CDR3 runs 15 residues. The trim removed 9 bases at V and 1 base at J, leaving 7 bases unmatched. Germline V gives CDR1 MNHNS, CDR2 SASEGT. Data came from immunoSEQ multiplex PCR; TCRdb stores just in-frame clones and leaves some out. This table holds 10,000 to 15,000 clones, around 70% found once. The receptor was derived from a boy younger than 18. V gene TRBV6-1 combines with J gene TRBJ2-3; TRBD2 agrees at 10 bases. Sequencing input: peripheral blood mononuclear cells (PBMCs). The CDR3 sequence: CASLTGTSGTDTQYF. In DNA, the CDR3 is TGTGCCAGTCTAACCGGGACTAGCGGCACAGATACGCAGTATTTT.